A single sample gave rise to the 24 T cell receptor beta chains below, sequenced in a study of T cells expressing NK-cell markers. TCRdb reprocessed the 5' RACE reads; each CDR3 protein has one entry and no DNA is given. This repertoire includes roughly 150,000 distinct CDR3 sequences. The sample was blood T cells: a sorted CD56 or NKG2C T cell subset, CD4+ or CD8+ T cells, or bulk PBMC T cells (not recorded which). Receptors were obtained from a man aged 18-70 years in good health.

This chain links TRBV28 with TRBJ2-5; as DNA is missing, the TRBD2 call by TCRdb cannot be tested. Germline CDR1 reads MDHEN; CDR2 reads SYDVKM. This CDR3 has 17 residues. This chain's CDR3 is CASRRLGTSGGWETQYF.

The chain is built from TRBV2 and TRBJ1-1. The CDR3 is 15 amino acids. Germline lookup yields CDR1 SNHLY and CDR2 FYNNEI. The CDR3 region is CASSEDARPNTEAFF.

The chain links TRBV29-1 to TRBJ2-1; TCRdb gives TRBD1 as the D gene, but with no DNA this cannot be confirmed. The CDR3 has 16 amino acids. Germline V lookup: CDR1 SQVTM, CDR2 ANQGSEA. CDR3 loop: CSVQGEGTPFSNEQFF.

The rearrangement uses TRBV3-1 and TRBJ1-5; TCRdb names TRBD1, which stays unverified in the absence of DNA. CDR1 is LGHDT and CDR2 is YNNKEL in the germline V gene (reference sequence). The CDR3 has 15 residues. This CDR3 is CASSLVPGGGQPQHF.

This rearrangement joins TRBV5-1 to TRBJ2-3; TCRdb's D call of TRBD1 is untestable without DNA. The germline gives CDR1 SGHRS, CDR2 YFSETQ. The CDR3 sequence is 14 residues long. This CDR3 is CASSYRGGSDTQYF. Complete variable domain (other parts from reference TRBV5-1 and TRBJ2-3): KAGVTQTPRYLIKTRGQQVTLSCSPISGHRSVSWYQQTPGQGLQFLFEYFSETQRNKGNFPGRFSGRQFSNSRSEMNVSTLELGDSALYLCASSYRGGSDTQYFGPGTRLTVL.

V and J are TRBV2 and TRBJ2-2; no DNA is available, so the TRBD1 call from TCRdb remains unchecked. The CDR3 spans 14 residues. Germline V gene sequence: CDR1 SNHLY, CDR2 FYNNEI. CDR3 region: CASSVEGEIGELFF.

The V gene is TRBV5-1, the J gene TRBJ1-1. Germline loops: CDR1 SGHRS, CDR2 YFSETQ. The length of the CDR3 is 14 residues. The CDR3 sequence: CASSLREFGTEAFF.

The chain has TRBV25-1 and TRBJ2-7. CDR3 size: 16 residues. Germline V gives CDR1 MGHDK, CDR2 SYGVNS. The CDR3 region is CASSEDLAEFSYEQYF.

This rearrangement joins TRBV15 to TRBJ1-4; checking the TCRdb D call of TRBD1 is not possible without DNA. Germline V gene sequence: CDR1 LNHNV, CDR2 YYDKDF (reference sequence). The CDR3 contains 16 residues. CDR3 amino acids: CATRSGTGGANEKLFF.

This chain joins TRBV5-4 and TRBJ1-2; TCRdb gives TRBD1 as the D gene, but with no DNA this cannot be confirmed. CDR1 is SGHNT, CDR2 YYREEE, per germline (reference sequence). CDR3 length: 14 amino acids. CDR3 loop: CASSSGTNRLSYTF.

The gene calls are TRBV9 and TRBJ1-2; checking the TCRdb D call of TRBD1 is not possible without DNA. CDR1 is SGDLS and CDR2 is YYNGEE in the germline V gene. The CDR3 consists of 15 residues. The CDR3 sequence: CASSERRGKDYGYTF.

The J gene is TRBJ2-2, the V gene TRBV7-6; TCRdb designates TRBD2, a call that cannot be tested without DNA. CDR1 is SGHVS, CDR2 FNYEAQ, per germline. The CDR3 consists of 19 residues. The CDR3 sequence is CASSSSPLGAGNRAGELFF.

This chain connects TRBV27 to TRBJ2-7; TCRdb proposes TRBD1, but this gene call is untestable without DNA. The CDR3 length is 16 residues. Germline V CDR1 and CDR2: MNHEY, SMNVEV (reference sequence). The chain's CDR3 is CASRPLGTGISYEQYF.

The CDR3 reads CASTRGAGANNEQFF. The V call is TRBV6-1, the J call TRBJ2-1; TCRdb reports TRBD1, a call that lacks DNA to check it against. Germline CDR1 is MNHNS and CDR2 is SASEGT. The CDR3 is 15 residues long.

The chain's CDR3 is CASSPTFRNTDTQYF. The V call is TRBV7-2, the J call TRBJ2-3. The CDR3 sequence is 15 residues long. The V gene's germline CDR1 is SGHTA and CDR2 FQGNSA.

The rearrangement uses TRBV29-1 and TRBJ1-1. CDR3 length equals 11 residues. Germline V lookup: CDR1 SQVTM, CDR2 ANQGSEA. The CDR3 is CSVALGGEAFF. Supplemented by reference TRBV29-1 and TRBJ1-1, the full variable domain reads SAVISQKPSRDICQRGTSLTIQCQVDSQVTMMFWYRQQPGQSLTLIATANQGSEATYESGFVIDKFPISRPNLTFSTLTVSNMSPEDSSIYLCSVALGGEAFFGQGTRLTVV.

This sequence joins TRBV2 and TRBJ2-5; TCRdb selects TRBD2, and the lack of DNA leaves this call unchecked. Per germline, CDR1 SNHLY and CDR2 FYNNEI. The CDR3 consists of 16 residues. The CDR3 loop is CASSESSSGSQETQYF.

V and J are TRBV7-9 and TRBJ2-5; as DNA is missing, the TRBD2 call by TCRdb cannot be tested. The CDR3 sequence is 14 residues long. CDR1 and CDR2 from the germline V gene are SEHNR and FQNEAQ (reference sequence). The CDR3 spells CASSPQEDQETQYF.

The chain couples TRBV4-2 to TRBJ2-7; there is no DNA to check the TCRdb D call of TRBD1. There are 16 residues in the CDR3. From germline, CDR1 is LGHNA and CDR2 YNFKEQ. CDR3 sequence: CASSQGGRIGSYEQYF.

CDR3 region: CASAEQLFTMNTEAFF. The chain employs TRBV6-1 and TRBJ1-1; TCRdb selects TRBD1, and the lack of DNA leaves this call unchecked. CDR1 is MNHNS, CDR2 SASEGT, per germline. The CDR3 runs 16 residues.

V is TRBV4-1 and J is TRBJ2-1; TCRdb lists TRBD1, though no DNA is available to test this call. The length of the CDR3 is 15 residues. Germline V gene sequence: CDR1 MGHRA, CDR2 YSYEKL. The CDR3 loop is CASSQQGPLDNEQFF.

The CDR3 region is CASSYSPSGATTTDTQYF. The chain carries TRBV6-5 and TRBJ2-3; no DNA is available, so the TRBD2 call from TCRdb remains unchecked. The CDR3 loop spans 18 amino acids. In germline, CDR1 is MNHEY, CDR2 SVGAGI.

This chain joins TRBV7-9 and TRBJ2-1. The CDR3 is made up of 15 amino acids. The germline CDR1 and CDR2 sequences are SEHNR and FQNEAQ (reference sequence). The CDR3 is CAATTLSSTYNEQFF.

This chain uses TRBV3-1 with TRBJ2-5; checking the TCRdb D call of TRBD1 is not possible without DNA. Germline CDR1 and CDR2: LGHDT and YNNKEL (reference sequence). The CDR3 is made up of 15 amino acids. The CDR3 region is CASSQDLTGLETQYF.